A single sample is the source of the 2 T cell receptor beta chains below, sequenced in a study of glioma-infiltrating T cells. The iRepertoire nested amplicon-rescue multiplex PCR amplified TCR alpha and beta CDR3s from RNA. TCRdb reprocessed the multiplex PCR reads via MiXCR and lists one record per CDR3 protein. Seen here are roughly 350,000 distinct CDR3 sequences, about 40% observed once, and the top ten hold around 12%. What was sequenced was glioma tissue, nonneoplastic brain tissue, or PBMCs (not recorded which). The receptors derive from a human donor with low-grade glioma or glioblastoma, undergoing nonglioma brain surgery, or in good health (not recorded which).

The sample holds a few counts of this clonotype. This chain links TRBV7-2 with TRBJ1-1, with 7 bases fitting TRBD1. The V and J ends lost 1 base and 5 bases, in that order; junction bases with no gene match: 10. There are 16 residues in the CDR3. Per the germline V gene, CDR1 is SGHTA and CDR2 is FQGNSA. The CDR3: CASSLGTQGLWTEAFF. CDR3 coding DNA: TGTGCCAGCAGCTTAGGGACACAGGGGCTTTGGACTGAAGCTTTCTTT.

The rearrangement joins TRBV5-1 to TRBJ1-2; 7 nucleotides match TRBD1. This CDR3 is built from 14 residues. Germline-derived CDR1 and CDR2 are SGHRS and YFSETQ. V was pared by 4 bases and J by 5 bases, with 8 bases of the junction left unmatched. DNA for the CDR3: TGCGCCAGCAGCACTAGGACAGGACAGTATGGCTACACCTTC. It translates to CASSTRTGQYGYTF.